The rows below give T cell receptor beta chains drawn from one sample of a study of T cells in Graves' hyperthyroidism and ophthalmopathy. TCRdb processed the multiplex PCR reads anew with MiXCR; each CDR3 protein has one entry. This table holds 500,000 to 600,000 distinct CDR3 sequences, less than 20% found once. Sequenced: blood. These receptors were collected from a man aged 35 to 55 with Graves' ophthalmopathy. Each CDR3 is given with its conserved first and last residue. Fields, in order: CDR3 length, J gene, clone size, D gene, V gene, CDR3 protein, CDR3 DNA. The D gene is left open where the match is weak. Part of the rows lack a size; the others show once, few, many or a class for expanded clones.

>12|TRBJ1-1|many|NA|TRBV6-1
CASGRRNTEAFF
TGTGCCAGCGGACGGCGCAACACTGAAGCTTTCTTT
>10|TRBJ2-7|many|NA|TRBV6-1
CASSEARQYF
TGTGCCAGCAGTGAAGCGCGGCAGTACTTC
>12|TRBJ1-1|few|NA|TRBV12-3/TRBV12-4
CASSLIGAEAFF
TGTGCCAGCAGTTTAATAGGAGCTGAAGCTTTCTTT
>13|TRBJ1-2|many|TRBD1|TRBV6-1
CASSYDRGHGYTF
TGTGCCAGCAGTTATGACAGGGGGCATGGCTACACCTTC
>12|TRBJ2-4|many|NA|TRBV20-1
CSAIDSPHIQYF
TGCAGTGCTATTGATAGCCCCCACATTCAGTACTTC
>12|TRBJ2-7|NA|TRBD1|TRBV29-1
CSVGTAPYEQYF
TGCAGCGTCGGGACAGCCCCCTACGAGCAGTACTTC
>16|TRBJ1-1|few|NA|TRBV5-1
CASSLGVGGLITEAFF
TGCGCCAGCAGCTTGGGGGTGGGGGGGTTGATCACTGAAGCTTTCTTT
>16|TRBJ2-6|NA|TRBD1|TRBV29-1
CSARGQGSSGANVLTF
TGCAGCGCTAGAGGACAGGGTAGCTCTGGGGCCAACGTCCTGACTTTC
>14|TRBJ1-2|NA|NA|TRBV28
CASSLGLRRNGYTF
TGTGCCAGCAGTTTAGGACTCCGTCGGAATGGCTACACCTTC
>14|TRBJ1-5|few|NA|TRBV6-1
CASSSRGDNQPQHF
TGTGCCAGCAGTTCTAGGGGGGACAATCAGCCCCAGCATTTT